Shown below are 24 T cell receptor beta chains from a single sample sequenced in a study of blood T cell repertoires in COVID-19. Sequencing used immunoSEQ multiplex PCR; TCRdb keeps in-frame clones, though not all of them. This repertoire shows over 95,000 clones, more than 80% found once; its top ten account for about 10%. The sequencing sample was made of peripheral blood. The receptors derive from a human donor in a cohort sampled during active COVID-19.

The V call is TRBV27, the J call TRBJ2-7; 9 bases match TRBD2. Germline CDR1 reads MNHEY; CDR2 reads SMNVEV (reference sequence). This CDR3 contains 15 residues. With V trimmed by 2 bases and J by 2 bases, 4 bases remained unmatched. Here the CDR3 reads CASSLRGRGTYEQYF. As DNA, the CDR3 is TGTGCCAGCAGTTTACGCGGGAGGGGCACCTACGAGCAGTACTTC.

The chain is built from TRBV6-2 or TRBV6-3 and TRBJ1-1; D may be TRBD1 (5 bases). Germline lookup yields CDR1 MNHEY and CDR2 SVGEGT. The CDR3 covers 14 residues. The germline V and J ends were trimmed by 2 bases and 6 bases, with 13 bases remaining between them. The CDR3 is CASSYGGVEAEAFF. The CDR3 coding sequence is TGTGCCAGCAGTTACGGAGGGGTTGAGGCTGAAGCTTTCTTT.

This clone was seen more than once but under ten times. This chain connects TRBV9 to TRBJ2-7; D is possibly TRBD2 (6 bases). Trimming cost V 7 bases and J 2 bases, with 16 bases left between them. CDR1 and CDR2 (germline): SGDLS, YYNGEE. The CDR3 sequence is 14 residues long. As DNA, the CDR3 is TGTGCCAGCCAACGGGGACTCCATGCCTACGAGCAGTACTTC. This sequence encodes CASQRGLHAYEQYF. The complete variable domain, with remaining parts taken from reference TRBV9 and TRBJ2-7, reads DSGVTQTPKHLITATGQRVTLRCSPRSGDLSVYWYQQSLDQGLQFLIQYYNGEERAKGNILERFSAQQFPDLHSELNLSSLELGDSALYFCASQRGLHAYEQYFGPGTRLTVT.

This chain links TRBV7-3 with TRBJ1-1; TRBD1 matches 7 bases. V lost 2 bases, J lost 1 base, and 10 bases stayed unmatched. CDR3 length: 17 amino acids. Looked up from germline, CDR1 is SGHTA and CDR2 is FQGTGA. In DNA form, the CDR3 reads TGTGCCAGCAGCTTAGAGGAGGAGGGGGCTACGAACACTGAAGCTTTCTTT. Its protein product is CASSLEEEGATNTEAFF.

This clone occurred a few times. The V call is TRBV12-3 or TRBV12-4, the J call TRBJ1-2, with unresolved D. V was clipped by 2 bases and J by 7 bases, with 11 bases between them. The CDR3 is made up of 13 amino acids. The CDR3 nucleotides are TGTGCCAGCAGTTTATCTGGGGAGGGTGGCTACACCTTC. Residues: CASSLSGEGGYTF.

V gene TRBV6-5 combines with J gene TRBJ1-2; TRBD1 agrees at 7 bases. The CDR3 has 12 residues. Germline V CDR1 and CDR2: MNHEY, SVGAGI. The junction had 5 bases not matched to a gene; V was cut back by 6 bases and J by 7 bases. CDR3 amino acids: CASSRQGRGYTF. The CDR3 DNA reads TGTGCCAGCAGCCGACAGGGCCGTGGCTACACCTTC.

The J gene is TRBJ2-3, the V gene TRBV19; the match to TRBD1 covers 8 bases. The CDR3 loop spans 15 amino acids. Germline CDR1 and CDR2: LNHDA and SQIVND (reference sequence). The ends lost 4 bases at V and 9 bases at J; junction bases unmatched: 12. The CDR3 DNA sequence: TGTGCCAGTAGTACCCGGGACAGGACAATAATAACGCAGTATTTT. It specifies CASSTRDRTIITQYF.

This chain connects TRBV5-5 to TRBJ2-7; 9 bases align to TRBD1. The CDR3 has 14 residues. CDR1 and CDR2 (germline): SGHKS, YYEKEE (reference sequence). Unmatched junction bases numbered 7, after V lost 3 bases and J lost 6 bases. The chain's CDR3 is CASSSWTGESEQYF. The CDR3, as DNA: TGTGCCAGCAGCTCGTGGACAGGGGAATCCGAGCAGTACTTC.

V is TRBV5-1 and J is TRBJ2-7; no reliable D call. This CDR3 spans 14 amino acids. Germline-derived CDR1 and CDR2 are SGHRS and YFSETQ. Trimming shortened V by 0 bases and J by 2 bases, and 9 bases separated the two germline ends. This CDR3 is CASSLGVVAYEQYF. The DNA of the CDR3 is TGCGCCAGCAGCTTGGGAGTGGTCGCCTACGAGCAGTACTTC.

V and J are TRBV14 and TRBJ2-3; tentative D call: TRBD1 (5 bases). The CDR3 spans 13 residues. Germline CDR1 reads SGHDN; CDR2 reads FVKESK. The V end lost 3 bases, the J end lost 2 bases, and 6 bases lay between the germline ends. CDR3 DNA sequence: TGTGCCAGCAGCCAGGGGCACACAGATACGCAGTATTTT. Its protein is CASSQGHTDTQYF.

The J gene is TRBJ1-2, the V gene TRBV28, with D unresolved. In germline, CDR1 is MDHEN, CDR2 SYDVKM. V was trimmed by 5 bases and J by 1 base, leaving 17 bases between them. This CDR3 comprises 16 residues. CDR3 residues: CASSPTSRRFNYGYTF. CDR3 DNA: TGTGCCAGCAGTCCCACTAGCCGGAGGTTTAACTATGGCTACACCTTC.

The DNA of the CDR3 is TGTGCCAGCAGCTTAATCGGGACAGGGGACCCGTATGGCTACACCTTC. The encoded protein is CASSLIGTGDPYGYTF. The chain recombines TRBV7-9 with TRBJ1-2; 10 nucleotides align to TRBD1. The CDR3 covers 16 residues. Per the germline V gene, CDR1 is SEHNR and CDR2 is FQNEAQ (reference sequence). V trimming: 2 bases; J trimming: 5 bases; junction bases outside the gene matches: 8. The full variable domain, completed using reference TRBV7-9 and TRBJ1-2, is DTGVSQNPRHKITKRGQNVTFRCDPISEHNRLYWYRQTLGQGPEFLTYFQNEAQLEKSRLLSDRFSAERPKGSFSTLEIQRTEQGDSAMYLCASSLIGTGDPYGYTFGSGTRLTVV.

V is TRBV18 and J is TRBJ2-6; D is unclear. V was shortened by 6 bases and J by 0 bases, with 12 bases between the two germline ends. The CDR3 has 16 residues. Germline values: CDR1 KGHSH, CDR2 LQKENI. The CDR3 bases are TGTGCCAGCTCCCCGGTGCTGAGCTCTGGGGCCAACGTCCTGACTTTC. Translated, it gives CASSPVLSSGANVLTF. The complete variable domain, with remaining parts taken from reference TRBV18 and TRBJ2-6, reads NAGVMQNPRHLVRRRGQEARLRCSPMKGHSHVYWYRQLPEEGLKFMVYLQKENIIDESGMPKERFSAEFPKEGPSILRIQQVVRGDSAAYFCASSPVLSSGANVLTFGAGSRLTVL.

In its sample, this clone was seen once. CDR3 residues: CASRDRVGEQYF. Written as DNA, the CDR3 is TGTGCCAGCCGGGACAGGGTGGGTGAGCAGTACTTC. The V and J genes are TRBV19 and TRBJ2-7; the match to TRBD1 covers 9 bases. CDR1 is LNHDA and CDR2 is SQIVND in the germline V gene (reference sequence). The CDR3 consists of 12 residues. Germline trimming cut 9 bases from V and 7 bases from J; bases unmatched to any gene: 7.

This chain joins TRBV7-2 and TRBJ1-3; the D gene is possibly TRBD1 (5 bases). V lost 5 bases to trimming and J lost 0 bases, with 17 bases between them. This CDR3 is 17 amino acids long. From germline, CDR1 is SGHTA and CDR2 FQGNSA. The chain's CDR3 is CASSDLRGASSGNTIYF. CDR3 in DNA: TGTGCCAGCAGCGATCTTAGGGGCGCCAGCTCTGGAAACACCATATATTTT.

The CDR3 coding sequence is TGTGCCAGCAGCGTAGGGCAGGATTCCCGATATGGCTACACCTTC. This sequence encodes CASSVGQDSRYGYTF. The rearrangement links TRBV9 to TRBJ1-2; unclear D gene. Trimming stripped 0 bases from V and 5 bases from J, with 14 bases between. In germline, CDR1 is SGDLS, CDR2 YYNGEE. The CDR3 spans 15 residues.

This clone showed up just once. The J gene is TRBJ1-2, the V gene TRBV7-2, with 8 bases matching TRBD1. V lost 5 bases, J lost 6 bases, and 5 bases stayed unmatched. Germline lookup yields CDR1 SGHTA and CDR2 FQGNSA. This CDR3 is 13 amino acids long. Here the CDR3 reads CASSEDRDHGYTF. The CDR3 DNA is TGTGCCAGCAGCGAGGACAGGGATCATGGCTACACCTTC.

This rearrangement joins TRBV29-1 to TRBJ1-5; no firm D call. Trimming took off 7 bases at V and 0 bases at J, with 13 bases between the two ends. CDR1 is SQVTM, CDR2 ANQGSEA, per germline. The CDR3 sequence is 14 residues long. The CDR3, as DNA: TGCAGCGCCGGGGAGGGCTATAGCAATCAGCCCCAGCATTTT. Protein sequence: CSAGEGYSNQPQHF.

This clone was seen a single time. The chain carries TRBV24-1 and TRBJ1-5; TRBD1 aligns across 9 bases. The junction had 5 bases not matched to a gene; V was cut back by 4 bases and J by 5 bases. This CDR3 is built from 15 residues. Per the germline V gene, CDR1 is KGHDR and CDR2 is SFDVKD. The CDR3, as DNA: TGTGCCACCAGTGAGAGACAGGGGGACGATCAGCCCCAGCATTTT. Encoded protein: CATSERQGDDQPQHF.

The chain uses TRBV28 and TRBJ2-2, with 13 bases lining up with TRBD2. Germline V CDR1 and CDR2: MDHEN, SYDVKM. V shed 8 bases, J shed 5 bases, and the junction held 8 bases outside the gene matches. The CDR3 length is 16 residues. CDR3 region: CASSTSGRARTGELFF. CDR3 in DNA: TGTGCCAGCTCAACTAGCGGGAGGGCCCGGACCGGGGAGCTGTTTTTT.

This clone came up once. The CDR3 is CASSDPGGYEQYF. CDR3 nucleotide sequence: TGTGCCAGCAGCGACCCCGGGGGTTACGAGCAGTACTTC. V is TRBV5-4 and J is TRBJ2-7; a possible D gene is TRBD2 (6 bases). CDR3 length: 13 amino acids. Trimming shortened V by 4 bases and J by 4 bases, and 12 bases separated the two germline ends. Looked up from germline, CDR1 is SGHNT and CDR2 is YYREEE (reference sequence).

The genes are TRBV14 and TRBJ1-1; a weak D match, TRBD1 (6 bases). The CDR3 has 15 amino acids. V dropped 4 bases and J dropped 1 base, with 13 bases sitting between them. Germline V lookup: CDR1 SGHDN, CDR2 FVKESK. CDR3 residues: CASSPYGQQNTEAFF. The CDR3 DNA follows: TGTGCCAGCAGCCCTTATGGACAGCAGAACACTGAAGCTTTCTTT.

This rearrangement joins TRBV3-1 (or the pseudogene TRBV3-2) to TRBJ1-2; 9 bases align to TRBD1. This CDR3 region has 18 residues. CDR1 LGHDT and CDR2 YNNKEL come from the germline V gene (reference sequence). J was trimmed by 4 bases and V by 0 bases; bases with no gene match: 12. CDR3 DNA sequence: TGTGCCAGCAGCCAAGATGGGAACAGGGGGCCTCTCAGCTATGGCTACACCTTC. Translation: CASSQDGNRGPLSYGYTF.

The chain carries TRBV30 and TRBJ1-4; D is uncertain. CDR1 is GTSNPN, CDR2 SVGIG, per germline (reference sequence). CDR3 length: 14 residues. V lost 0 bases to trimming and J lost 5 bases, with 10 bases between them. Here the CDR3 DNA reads TGTGCCTGGAGTGTAAGTCATGGCAATGAAAAACTGTTTTTT. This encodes CAWSVSHGNEKLFF. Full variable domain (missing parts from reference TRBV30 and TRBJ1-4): SQTIHQWPATLVQPVGSPLSLECTVEGTSNPNLYWYRQAAGRGLQLLFYSVGIGQISSEVPQNLSASRPQDRQFILSSKKLLLSDSGFYLCAWSVSHGNEKLFFGSGTQLSVL.